The 8 T cell receptor beta chains below all came from one sample that was sequenced in a study of CD8+CD57+ T cells in acquired aplastic anemia. Template material for TCR beta VDJ and CDR3 profiling consisted of genomic DNA. TCRdb called the reads again in MiXCR, with one record for every CDR3 protein. This table has 200,000 to 250,000 distinct CDR3 sequences, over 60% appearing once. The material sequenced was sorted CD4+, CD8+, or CD8+CD57+ T cells (not recorded which) from PBMCs. The receptor source for this set is a human donor in good health.

The gene calls are TRBV24-1 and TRBJ1-2; 7 bases agree with TRBD1. CDR1 is KGHDR and CDR2 is SFDVKD in the germline V gene. Germline trimming cut 4 bases from V and 8 bases from J; bases unmatched to any gene: 3. The CDR3 has 12 amino acids. The CDR3 nucleotides read TGTGCCACCAGTGACGACAGGGAAGGCTACACCTTC. Translating it yields CATSDDREGYTF.

This clonotype appeared many times. The J gene is TRBJ2-5, the V gene TRBV3-1; no clear D. Trimming stripped 0 bases from V and 2 bases from J, with 7 bases between. The CDR3 extends over 14 amino acids. CDR1 and CDR2 from the germline V gene are LGHDT and YNNKEL (reference sequence). CDR3 DNA: TGTGCCAGCAGCCAAGATTTGGGGCAAGAGACCCAGTACTTC. This gives the protein CASSQDLGQETQYF.

This clonotype was observed a single time. V usage is TRBV20-1 and J usage is TRBJ2-3; 9 bases line up with TRBD1. The ends lost 7 bases at V and 0 bases at J; junction bases unmatched: 2. This CDR3 spans 13 amino acids. Germline V lookup: CDR1 DFQATT, CDR2 SNEGSKA (reference sequence). CDR3 sequence (DNA): TGCAGTGGCGGGACAGGGAGCACAGATACGCAGTATTTT. Translation: CSGGTGSTDTQYF.

CDR3 region: CASSQTSGANVLTF. CDR3 DNA: TGTGCCAGCAGTCAAACCTCTGGGGCCAACGTCCTGACTTTC. This chain joins TRBV6-4 and TRBJ2-6; D remains ambiguous. Trimming removed 5 bases from V and 0 bases from J, with 5 bases in between. Germline CDR1 MRHNA, CDR2 SNTAGT. This CDR3 has 14 residues.

A remark on this clonotype: Sequence at one end of the junction differs from germline and may be a read error. The chain has TRBV20-1 and TRBJ2-1; 10 positions agree with TRBD1. Per the germline V gene, CDR1 is DFQATT and CDR2 is SNEGSKA (reference sequence). The CDR3 has 12 residues. CDR3 sequence: CSATTGGYEQFF. The CDR3 DNA reads as TGCAGTGCAACGACAGGGGGCTACGAGCAATTCTTC.

This clonotype was counted only a few times. The chain employs TRBV6-6 and TRBJ1-6; D is undetermined. This CDR3 has 12 residues. Trimming took off 2 bases at V and 8 bases at J, with 4 bases between the two ends. The germline V gene encodes CDR1 MNHNY and CDR2 SVGAGI (reference sequence). The CDR3 protein is CASSYKYSPLHF. CDR3 nucleotide sequence: TGTGCCAGCAGTTACAAGTATTCACCCCTCCACTTT.

This clonotype came up many times. The rearrangement joins TRBV27 to TRBJ2-7, with D unresolved. This CDR3 region has 12 residues. Germline V lookup: CDR1 MNHEY, CDR2 SMNVEV (reference sequence). V was trimmed by 4 bases and J by 1 base, leaving 5 bases between them. DNA of the CDR3: TGTGCCAGCAGTTCAGCGTCCTACGAGCAGTACTTC. Residues: CASSSASYEQYF.

V is TRBV20-1 and J is TRBJ2-7, with 8 bases aligning to TRBD1. The trim removed 3 bases at V and 2 bases at J, leaving 9 bases unmatched. Germline assignment: CDR1 DFQATT and CDR2 SNEGSKA (reference sequence). This CDR3 contains 15 residues. CDR3 sequence: CSARNRQGLAYEQYF. As DNA, the CDR3 is TGCAGTGCTAGGAATAGACAGGGGTTGGCCTACGAGCAGTACTTC.